The rows below give T cell receptor beta chains drawn from one sample of a study of blood T cells in healthy people across ages. One entry per CDR3 protein, called by TCRdb with MiXCR from the 5' RACE reads. The sample has about 1,600,000 distinct CDR3 sequences; approximately 42% are singletons. Sequencing was performed on blood. These receptors were taken from a woman aged 18-29 years in good health. Each CDR3 is given with its conserved first and last residue. A D gene is named only where the DNA matches it firmly. Size tells how often a clone was seen (once, few, many) or the class of an expanded clone, and some rows leave it out.

size	D	V	J	DNA	CDR3
few	.	TRBV20-1	TRBJ1-4	TGCAGTGCTAGTGGGGGGTTGAATGAAAAACTGTTTTTT	CSASGGLNEKLFF
.	.	TRBV12-3/TRBV12-4	TRBJ1-5	TGTGCCAGCAGTCGTATCCTACGGGAGGGCAATCAGCCCCAGCATTTT	CASSRILREGNQPQHF
few	TRBD1	TRBV3-1	TRBJ1-1	TGTGCCAGTCGGACAGGGGGGTCTGAAGCTTTCTTT	CASRTGGSEAFF
few	TRBD2	TRBV30	TRBJ2-5	TGTGCCTGGAGTGACGCTAGCGGGAGGGCCCTGGGGCAAGAGACCCAGTACTTC	CAWSDASGRALGQETQYF
.	TRBD2	TRBV29-1	TRBJ2-1	TGCAGCGTTGAAGCCCCGGTAGGCGGGAGGACGCCGAGTGAGCAGTTCTTC	CSVEAPVGGRTPSEQFF
.	.	TRBV5-1	TRBJ2-4	TGCGCCAGCAGCGAAACGAGTGGCCCCCAAAACATTCAGTACTTC	CASSETSGPQNIQYF
few	TRBD1	TRBV6-5	TRBJ1-2	TGTGCCAGCAGTTACTCCGGACAGGGGCACTATGGCTACACCTTC	CASSYSGQGHYGYTF
.	.	TRBV5-1	TRBJ2-7	TGCGCCAGCGGGCTTGCAGGAGACTACGAGCAGTACTTC	CASGLAGDYEQYF
.	TRBD1	TRBV27	TRBJ2-4	TGTGCCAGCAGTTCTATCCAGGACAGGGGCATTCAGTACTTC	CASSSIQDRGIQYF
.	.	TRBV6-6	TRBJ2-1	TGTGCCAGCAGTTACTCGACCGATGAGCAGTTCTTC	CASSYSTDEQFF
many	TRBD2	TRBV20-1	TRBJ2-3	TGCAGTGCTGAGGGGAGGGCGACGCAGTATTTT	CSAEGRATQYF
many	.	TRBV29-1	TRBJ2-4	TGCAGCGGTACAGGACAAGCCAAAAACATTCAGTACTTC	CSGTGQAKNIQYF
.	TRBD1	TRBV10-3	TRBJ2-7	TGTGCCATCAGTGACGGGAGACAGGGGGAAAGCTACGAGCAGTACTTC	CAISDGRQGESYEQYF
few	TRBD2	TRBV2	TRBJ2-1	TGTGCCTCCACTCGACTAGCGTCCTACAATGAGCAGTTCTTC	CASTRLASYNEQFF
.	.	TRBV28	TRBJ1-2	TGTGCCAGCAGTTTAGGCGGGGGACGAGTCTATGGCTACACCTTC	CASSLGGGRVYGYTF
.	TRBD1	TRBV24-1	TRBJ2-5	TGTGCCACTGGGACAGGAGCGTTAGATGAGCAGTACTTC	CATGTGALDEQYF
.	TRBD2	TRBV30	TRBJ2-3	TGTGCCTGGAGTGTCGGTCGGACTAGCGGGAGCCCAGATACGCAGTATTTT	CAWSVGRTSGSPDTQYF